Each of the 27 T cell receptor beta chains below was sequenced from the same sample in a study of blood T cell repertoires in COVID-19. Sequenced by immunoSEQ multiplex PCR; TCRdb stores in-frame clones only, minus some. The sample holds a few hundred thousand clones, 91% seen once. Sample: peripheral blood. Receptors originate from a person aged 18 to 30 with COVID-19, enrolled during active disease.

The chain employs TRBV28 and TRBJ2-7, with D perhaps TRBD1 (6 bases). V was cut by 6 bases and J by 1 base, with 10 bases left in between. Germline V gives CDR1 MDHEN, CDR2 SYDVKM. The CDR3 is 13 residues long. The CDR3 sequence: CASRETGSYEQYF. The DNA of the CDR3 is TGTGCCAGCAGAGAGACAGGTTCCTACGAGCAGTACTTC.

V usage is TRBV9 and J usage is TRBJ1-2; D might be TRBD1 (5 bases). Germline-derived CDR1 and CDR2 are SGDLS and YYNGEE. CDR3 length: 12 residues. Trimming took off 3 bases at V and 6 bases at J, with 9 bases between the two ends. The CDR3 region has the DNA TGTGCCAGCAGCGGCGGGACGGATGGCTACACCTTC. It encodes CASSGGTDGYTF. The full variable domain, its missing parts supplied by reference TRBV9 and TRBJ1-2, is DSGVTQTPKHLITATGQRVTLRCSPRSGDLSVYWYQQSLDQGLQFLIQYYNGEERAKGNILERFSAQQFPDLHSELNLSSLELGDSALYFCASSGGTDGYTFGSGTRLTVV.

This sequence joins TRBV13 and TRBJ1-2; 7 nucleotides align to TRBD1. Trimming cost V 3 bases and J 3 bases; bases outside gene matches: 7. The germline CDR1 and CDR2 sequences are PRHDT and FYEKMQ (reference sequence). The CDR3 is 15 residues long. Written as DNA, the CDR3 is TGTGCCAGCAGCTTCCAACAGGGGACGGACTATGGCTACACCTTC. Translation: CASSFQQGTDYGYTF. Looking up the rest from reference TRBV13 and TRBJ1-2 gives the full variable domain: AAGVIQSPRHLIKEKRETATLKCYPIPRHDTVYWYQQGPGQDPQFLISFYEKMQSDKGSIPDRFSAQQFSDYHSELNMSSLELGDSALYFCASSFQQGTDYGYTFGSGTRLTVV.

The V and J genes are TRBV11-2 and TRBJ1-2; D possibly corresponds to TRBD1 (6 bases). Trimming removed 2 bases from V and 4 bases from J, with 8 bases in between. This CDR3 is 13 amino acids long. Looked up from germline, CDR1 is SGHAT and CDR2 is FQNNGV. The CDR3 DNA reads as TGTGCCAGCAGCTTATCGGACAGCTATGGCTACACCTTC. Translating gives CASSLSDSYGYTF.

J is TRBJ2-1 and V is TRBV19; D uncertain. Trimming pared 4 bases from V and 5 bases from J, leaving 6 bases between. The germline V gene has CDR1 LNHDA and CDR2 SQIVND (reference sequence). The CDR3 contains 12 residues. Written as DNA, the CDR3 is TGTGCCAGTAGTAGGAGACACAATGAGCAGTTCTTC. Translating it yields CASSRRHNEQFF.

The rearrangement links TRBV12-3 or TRBV12-4 to TRBJ2-1, with D perhaps TRBD1 (6 bases). Trimming cost V 8 bases and J 9 bases, with 14 bases left between them. This CDR3 spans 12 amino acids. CDR3 sequence reads: CASQKGEREQFF. The CDR3 coding sequence is TGTGCCAGCCAAAAGGGGGAGCGTGAGCAGTTCTTC.

This chain connects TRBV9 to TRBJ2-1; TRBD2 is a possible D gene (5 bases). Looked up from germline, CDR1 is SGDLS and CDR2 is YYNGEE. CDR3 length: 12 residues. V was clipped by 3 bases and J by 10 bases, with 11 bases between them. The CDR3 here is CASSGGGTEQFF. The CDR3 nucleotides read TGTGCCAGCAGCGGAGGAGGAACGGAGCAGTTCTTC.

Concerning this clone itself: This sample includes further DNA sequences coding for the same CDR3. V usage is TRBV9 and J usage is TRBJ1-1, with D perhaps TRBD1 (5 bases). The germline gives CDR1 SGDLS, CDR2 YYNGEE. CDR3 length: 14 residues. The V and J ends lost 0 bases and 4 bases respectively, with 10 bases between them. The chain's CDR3 is CASSVERGGTEAFF. In DNA, the CDR3 is TGTGCCAGCAGCGTAGAGCGGGGGGGCACTGAAGCTTTCTTT.

The chain employs TRBV6-6 and TRBJ1-1, with 9 bases matching TRBD1. Germline V gene sequence: CDR1 MNHNY, CDR2 SVGAGI (reference sequence). The J segment lost 5 bases and the V segment lost 2 bases, leaving 6 bases of the junction unmatched. CDR3 size: 15 residues. The CDR3 is CASSYPGTGFTEAFF. As DNA, the CDR3 is TGTGCCAGCAGTTACCCCGGGACAGGGTTTACTGAAGCTTTCTTT.

This CDR3 reads CASSHSTGDTEAFF. Here the CDR3 DNA reads TGTGCCAGCAGCCACTCGACAGGGGACACTGAAGCTTTCTTT. This chain uses TRBV3-1 (or the pseudogene TRBV3-2) with TRBJ1-1, with TRBD1 matching over 8 bases. The CDR3 is made up of 14 amino acids. CDR1 LGHDT and CDR2 YNNKEL come from the germline V gene (reference sequence). V lost 3 bases, J lost 3 bases, and 3 bases stayed unmatched.

The chain recombines TRBV4-2 with TRBJ1-4; D unresolved. This CDR3 has 15 amino acids. The V end lost 0 bases, the J end lost 7 bases, and 12 bases lay between the germline ends. Germline CDR1 reads LGHNA; CDR2 reads YNFKEQ. This CDR3 is CASSQDGDGVEKLFF. CDR3 in DNA: TGTGCCAGCAGCCAAGATGGTGACGGGGTTGAAAAACTGTTTTTT.

J is TRBJ1-2 and V is TRBV9; a weak D match, TRBD1 (5 bases). In germline, CDR1 is SGDLS, CDR2 YYNGEE. Trimming cost V 3 bases and J 4 bases, with 10 bases left between them. This CDR3 is 13 amino acids long. CDR3 DNA sequence: TGTGCCAGCAGCGCAGGGAACCTCTATGGCTACACCTTC. Protein product: CASSAGNLYGYTF.

The chain carries TRBV20-1 and TRBJ1-2; D gene unclear. This CDR3 is built from 10 residues. Germline V gene lookup returns CDR1 DFQATT and CDR2 SNEGSKA (reference sequence). The ends were cut back, 5 bases at V and 11 bases at J, with 12 bases in the middle. The CDR3 bases are TGCAGTGCTTTTACGGGGAGTTACACCTTC. Translating it yields CSAFTGSYTF.

The V and J genes are TRBV10-1 and TRBJ2-1; D possibly corresponds to TRBD1 (5 bases). V was trimmed by 0 bases and J by 0 bases, leaving 9 bases between them. Germline V gene sequence: CDR1 WNHNN, CDR2 SYGVQD (reference sequence). The CDR3 sequence is 16 residues long. CDR3 in amino acids: CASSESQGSSYNEQFF. The DNA for the CDR3 is TGCGCCAGCAGTGAGTCCCAGGGAAGCTCCTACAATGAGCAGTTCTTC.

V usage is TRBV5-1 and J usage is TRBJ2-5; 10 bases are shared with TRBD2. V was pared by 0 bases and J by 5 bases, with 16 bases of the junction left unmatched. The CDR3 totals 19 residues. Germline lookup yields CDR1 SGHRS and CDR2 YFSETQ. The CDR3, as DNA: TGCGCCAGCAGCTTGGCGGTGGCGCCTAGCGGGAGTCGGGGTGAGACCCAGTACTTC. Translating it yields CASSLAVAPSGSRGETQYF.

The chain has TRBV7-2 and TRBJ2-2; 7 bases are a match to TRBD1. Germline CDR1 is SGHTA and CDR2 is FQGNSA. After removal of 4 bases from V and 0 bases from J, the junction contained 5 bases not matched to a gene. This CDR3 comprises 16 residues. As DNA, the CDR3 is TGTGCCAGCAGCTACCCCGGGACAGCGAACACCGGGGAGCTGTTTTTT. This sequence encodes CASSYPGTANTGELFF.

The chain joins TRBV15 to TRBJ1-2, with no clear D. The CDR3 contains 15 residues. From germline, CDR1 is LNHNV and CDR2 YYDKDF (reference sequence). The germline V and J ends were trimmed by 0 bases and 7 bases, with 15 bases remaining between them. CDR3 sequence (DNA): TGTGCCACCAGCAGAGATCTAGGACGGGGTCGTGGCTACACCTTC. It codes for CATSRDLGRGRGYTF.

The chain employs TRBV6-2 or TRBV6-3 and TRBJ2-7; D gene unclear. The CDR3 spans 13 residues. In germline, CDR1 is MNHEY, CDR2 SVGEGT. V lost 2 bases and J 6 bases, leaving 11 bases between the germline ends. The CDR3 region is CASSYDLGREQYF. The CDR3 region has the DNA TGTGCCAGCAGTTACGACCTGGGCCGCGAGCAGTACTTC.

The chain uses TRBV9 and TRBJ1-2, with TRBD1 as a possible D gene (5 bases). V was trimmed by 4 bases and J by 5 bases, leaving 21 bases between them. CDR3 length equals 16 residues. Per germline, CDR1 SGDLS and CDR2 YYNGEE. CDR3 loop: CASSPHWGERRYGYTF. CDR3 nucleotides: TGTGCCAGCAGCCCCCATTGGGGGGAACGGAGATATGGCTACACCTTC.

This chain connects TRBV5-1 to TRBJ2-3, with 7 bases aligning to TRBD2. J lost 6 bases, V lost 0 bases, and 1 base had no gene match. CDR1 and CDR2 (germline): SGHRS, YFSETQ. The CDR3 consists of 13 residues. This CDR3 is CASSLEAGDTQYF. Written as DNA, the CDR3 is TGCGCCAGCAGCTTGGAAGCGGGGGATACGCAGTATTTT.

This chain connects TRBV24-1 to TRBJ1-1, with D perhaps matching TRBD1 (6 bases). The CDR3 loop spans 13 amino acids. V lost 7 bases and J 2 bases, leaving 10 bases between the germline ends. Germline V gene lookup returns CDR1 KGHDR and CDR2 SFDVKD. The CDR3 spells CATRAQGNTEAFF. The CDR3, as DNA: TGTGCCACCAGGGCACAGGGAAACACTGAAGCTTTCTTT.

This chain uses TRBV2 with TRBJ2-3; 10 bases match TRBD2. Germline V gene lookup returns CDR1 SNHLY and CDR2 FYNNEI. The trim removed 2 bases at V and 5 bases at J, leaving 4 bases unmatched. The CDR3 is made up of 15 amino acids. CDR3 nucleotides: TGTGCCAGCAGTGAAAGGGCTAGCGGGAGAGATACGCAGTATTTT. It yields the protein CASSERASGRDTQYF.

The chain combines TRBV25-1 with TRBJ1-5; possible D gene TRBD1, 5 bases. Trimming removed 3 bases at V and 6 bases at J, with 12 bases between. CDR3 length: 14 residues. The germline CDR1 and CDR2 sequences are MGHDK and SYGVNS. CDR3 residues: CASSDHGGGQPQHF. CDR3 DNA: TGTGCCAGCAGTGACCACGGGGGAGGTCAGCCCCAGCATTTT. Looking up the rest from reference TRBV25-1 and TRBJ1-5 gives the full variable domain: EADIYQTPRYLVIGTGKKITLECSQTMGHDKMYWYQQDPGMELHLIHYSYGVNSTEKGDLSSESTVSRIRTEHFPLTLESARPSHTSQYLCASSDHGGGQPQHFGDGTRLSIL.

V and J are TRBV9 and TRBJ1-2; D is unresolved. Between the trimmed V and J ends, which lost 0 bases and 5 bases, there was a span of 14 bases. Germline V lookup: CDR1 SGDLS, CDR2 YYNGEE. CDR3 length: 15 residues. For the CDR3, the DNA is TGTGCCAGCAGCGTAGTTGATGCGGTCGCTTATGGCTACACCTTC. Translation gives CASSVVDAVAYGYTF.

Notes on this clone: Other DNA sequences of this sample code for an identical CDR3. CDR3 loop: CASSFDSYEQYF. CDR3 DNA: TGTGCCAGCAGCTTCGACAGCTACGAGCAGTACTTC. The chain recombines TRBV7-9 with TRBJ2-7, with D maybe TRBD1 (5 bases). Trimming removed 3 bases at V and 3 bases at J, with 6 bases between. CDR1 and CDR2 (germline): SEHNR, FQNEAQ (reference sequence). The CDR3 loop spans 12 amino acids.

This clone has a single count. The chain couples TRBV7-9 to TRBJ1-3; 7 positions agree with TRBD1. Germline V gives CDR1 SEHNR, CDR2 FQNEAQ (reference sequence). The CDR3 is made up of 15 amino acids. V shed 7 bases and J 3 bases; nucleotides not matched to a gene: 9. CDR3 DNA: TGTGCCAGCATGGGACAGCGAATGTTTGGAAACACCATATATTTT. Translation: CASMGQRMFGNTIYF.

The V and J genes are TRBV6-5 and TRBJ2-7, with D maybe TRBD2 (6 bases). Per the germline V gene, CDR1 is MNHEY and CDR2 is SVGAGI. The CDR3 consists of 15 residues. Trimming took 7 bases from V and 2 from J, leaving 18 bases between them. This chain's CDR3 is CASTELASTPYEQYF. DNA of the CDR3: TGTGCCAGCACCGAACTAGCCTCGACCCCCTACGAGCAGTACTTC.